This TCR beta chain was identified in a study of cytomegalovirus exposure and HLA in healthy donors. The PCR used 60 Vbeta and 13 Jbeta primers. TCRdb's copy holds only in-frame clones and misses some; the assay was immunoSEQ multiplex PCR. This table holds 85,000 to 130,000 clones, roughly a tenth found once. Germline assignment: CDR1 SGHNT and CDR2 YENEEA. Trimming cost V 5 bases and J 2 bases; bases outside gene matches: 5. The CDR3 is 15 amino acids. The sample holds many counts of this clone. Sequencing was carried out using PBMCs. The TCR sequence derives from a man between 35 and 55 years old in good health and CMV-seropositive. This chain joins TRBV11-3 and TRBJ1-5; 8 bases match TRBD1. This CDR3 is CASSLGQGGNQPQHF. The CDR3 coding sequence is TGTGCCAGCAGCCTCGGACAGGGTGGCAATCAGCCCCAGCATTTT.